The 18 T cell receptor beta chains presented below share a single source sample, sequenced in a study of monozygotic twins with inflammatory bowel disease. Reanalyzing the 5' RACE reads, TCRdb keeps one entry per CDR3 protein, without DNA. Its table records some 440,000 distinct CDR3 sequences. Source material: blood. The receptor source for this set is a human donor with ulcerative colitis or Crohn's disease, or a healthy co-twin of an affected twin (not recorded which).

V gene TRBV6-1 combines with J gene TRBJ2-2; TCRdb's D call of TRBD2 is untestable without DNA. Germline CDR1 MNHNS, CDR2 SASEGT. This CDR3 contains 15 residues. This CDR3 reads CASRSGTSGAGELFF.

This chain joins TRBV30 and TRBJ2-6. The CDR3 totals 16 residues. The germline V gene has CDR1 GTSNPN and CDR2 SVGIG (reference sequence). The CDR3 loop is CAWSVWGSSGANVLTF. Together with reference TRBV30 and TRBJ2-6, the CDR3 gives the full variable domain: SQTIHQWPATLVQPVGSPLSLECTVEGTSNPNLYWYRQAAGRGLQLLFYSVGIGQISSEVPQNLSASRPQDRQFILSSKKLLLSDSGFYLCAWSVWGSSGANVLTFGAGSRLTVL.

The V gene is TRBV20-1, the J gene TRBJ1-2; TCRdb calls TRBD1, which cannot be checked without DNA. Germline V gene data show CDR1 as DFQATT and CDR2 as SNEGSKA (reference sequence). The length of the CDR3 is 15 residues. This chain's CDR3 is CSTRSVKGINYGYTF.

The rearrangement joins TRBV19 to TRBJ2-2; TCRdb calls TRBD2, which cannot be checked without DNA. Germline V gives CDR1 LNHDA, CDR2 SQIVND (reference sequence). The CDR3 has 18 residues. CDR3 region: CASSIGVPSGRTTGELFF.

The chain combines TRBV7-2 with TRBJ2-2. Germline assignment: CDR1 SGHTA and CDR2 FQGNSA. The CDR3 runs to 14 residues. CDR3 region: CASSFPWVTGELFF.

V gene TRBV20-1 combines with J gene TRBJ2-1; the TRBD2 assignment by TCRdb is unverifiable without DNA. CDR1 DFQATT and CDR2 SNEGSKA come from the germline V gene (reference sequence). CDR3 size: 15 residues. CDR3 in amino acids: CSARRWTSGNNEQFF.

V gene TRBV27 combines with J gene TRBJ2-1. CDR3 size: 13 residues. From germline, CDR1 is MNHEY and CDR2 SMNVEV (reference sequence). The CDR3 is CASSLVSPHEQFF.

The chain joins TRBV29-1 to TRBJ1-2; the D call from TCRdb, TRBD1, cannot be confirmed without DNA. The CDR3 loop spans 13 amino acids. In germline, CDR1 is SQVTM, CDR2 ANQGSEA. The chain's CDR3 is CSVLRPGSDGYTF.

The rearrangement links TRBV27 to TRBJ2-3; TCRdb gives TRBD1 as the D gene, but with no DNA this cannot be confirmed. Germline CDR1 is MNHEY and CDR2 is SMNVEV (reference sequence). The CDR3 totals 13 residues. The CDR3 sequence: CASSLSVSRTQYF.

The chain employs TRBV29-1 and TRBJ2-1; TCRdb outputs TRBD1, but without DNA this stays unchecked. Per the germline V gene, CDR1 is SQVTM and CDR2 is ANQGSEA. CDR3 length equals 17 residues. The CDR3: CSVEDLGTGQLGNEQFF.

V and J are TRBV2 and TRBJ2-7. CDR1 is SNHLY and CDR2 is FYNNEI in the germline V gene. This CDR3 is 14 amino acids long. The CDR3 reads CASSEAAQTYEQYF.

This chain joins TRBV5-1 and TRBJ1-2; as DNA is missing, the TRBD1 call by TCRdb cannot be tested. The CDR3 consists of 16 residues. The germline CDR1 and CDR2 sequences are SGHRS and YFSETQ. The chain's CDR3 is CASSSPGRRGHDGYTF.

The rearrangement uses TRBV5-1 and TRBJ1-3. Germline lookup yields CDR1 SGHRS and CDR2 YFSETQ. This CDR3 spans 15 amino acids. The CDR3 spells CASSHDRSSGNTIYF. Drawing the rest from reference TRBV5-1 and TRBJ1-3, the complete variable domain is KAGVTQTPRYLIKTRGQQVTLSCSPISGHRSVSWYQQTPGQGLQFLFEYFSETQRNKGNFPGRFSGRQFSNSRSEMNVSTLELGDSALYLCASSHDRSSGNTIYFGEGSWLTVV.

This chain links TRBV28 with TRBJ2-1; TCRdb outputs TRBD2, but without DNA this stays unchecked. The CDR3 has 16 residues. Germline assignment: CDR1 MDHEN and CDR2 SYDVKM. Here the CDR3 reads CASKLGTDLWYNEQFF.

The CDR3 is CASSLGAGGPMNTEAFF. The chain uses TRBV7-8 and TRBJ1-1; the TRBD1 assignment by TCRdb is unverifiable without DNA. Germline V gene lookup returns CDR1 SGHVS and CDR2 FQNEAQ. CDR3 length equals 17 residues.

The chain carries TRBV19 and TRBJ2-1; lacking DNA, the TRBD1 call made by TCRdb goes unchecked. The germline V gene encodes CDR1 LNHDA and CDR2 SQIVND (reference sequence). This CDR3 has 14 residues. The chain's CDR3 is CASRKRDTYNEQFF.

The chain uses TRBV15 and TRBJ2-3; the D gene TCRdb calls, TRBD1, cannot be checked with no DNA. Germline V gene lookup returns CDR1 LNHNV and CDR2 YYDKDF (reference sequence). CDR3 length: 14 residues. The CDR3 protein is CATSTQGGIDTQYF. Variable domain in full (rest from reference TRBV15 and TRBJ2-3): DAMVIQNPRYQVTQFGKPVTLSCSQTLNHNVMYWYQQKSSQAPKLLFHYYDKDFNNEADTPDNFQSRRPNTSFCFLDIRSPGLGDTAMYLCATSTQGGIDTQYFGPGTRLTVL.

The chain is built from TRBV5-1 and TRBJ2-7; checking the TCRdb D call of TRBD2 is not possible without DNA. Germline-derived CDR1 and CDR2 are SGHRS and YFSETQ. The CDR3 runs 17 residues. The CDR3 is CASSLVGTSGGVYEQYF.